This TCR beta chain was recovered during a study of T cell responses to AZD1222 COVID-19 vaccine. Findings and limits, study-wide: Vaccine-associated CD4 TCRs spanned spike, dominant at 160-218 and 743-854. Donors were largely white British and mainly female; clonal diversity was possibly underestimated. Spike-specific TCR breadth and depth both grew after two AZD1222 doses. Repertoires in all cases were sampled only once the peak T cell response had passed.

Generated by immunoSEQ multiplex PCR, the TCRdb table keeps only in-frame clones and is missing some. This sample has 95,000 to 150,000 clones, with more than 75% found just once. Turning to this clone: As yet, its antigen is unknown.

Germline CDR1 and CDR2: ENHRY and SYGVKD. Trimming left V 4 bases short and J 2 bases short, with 18 bases between. This CDR3 spans 16 amino acids. This TCR derives from an adult in good health. The material was peripheral blood, obtained on day 0 of AZD1222 vaccination. The chain links TRBV10-3 to TRBJ2-7; weak D call: TRBD1 (6 bases). The CDR3 bases are TGTGCCATCAGTGCTACTCAACAGGGCTCCCCCTACGAGCAGTACTTC. Its translation: CAISATQQGSPYEQYF.